The sample holds many counts of the clone carrying this TCR beta chain. These data belong to a study of read filtering for tumor transcriptome and immune sequencing. About the research overall: Patients were approximately 17 male and 11 to 15 female, mean age 65.9 years, range about 47 to 85. DNase treatment preceded whole-transcriptome library preparation. RNA-seq yielded only 85 to 1273 TCR reads, IR-seq about 4 to 10.27 million.

At the time of active disease, bone marrow was collected from every patient. CDR3 length equals 14 residues. V lost 4 bases to trimming and J lost 7 bases, with 14 bases between them. Germline CDR1 reads SGHDN; CDR2 reads FVKESK. The library was built from around 400 ng RNA with molecular barcoded adaptors for alpha/delta and beta/gamma chains. Via MiXCR, TCRdb re-called the reads, giving one row per CDR3 protein. Seen here are 100,000 to 150,000 distinct CDR3 sequences, approximately 12% observed once, and the top ten hold 9.5% to 12%. The V call is TRBV14, the J call TRBJ2-1, with D possibly matching TRBD2 (6 bases). Sequenced material: a population of CD138-negative cells sorted from bone marrow. This TCR was sampled from a donor at least 40 years old with multiple myeloma. The DNA for the CDR3 is TGTGCCAGCAGCCGGAGTAGCGGCACAAATGAGCAGTTCTTC. This translates into CASSRSSGTNEQFF.